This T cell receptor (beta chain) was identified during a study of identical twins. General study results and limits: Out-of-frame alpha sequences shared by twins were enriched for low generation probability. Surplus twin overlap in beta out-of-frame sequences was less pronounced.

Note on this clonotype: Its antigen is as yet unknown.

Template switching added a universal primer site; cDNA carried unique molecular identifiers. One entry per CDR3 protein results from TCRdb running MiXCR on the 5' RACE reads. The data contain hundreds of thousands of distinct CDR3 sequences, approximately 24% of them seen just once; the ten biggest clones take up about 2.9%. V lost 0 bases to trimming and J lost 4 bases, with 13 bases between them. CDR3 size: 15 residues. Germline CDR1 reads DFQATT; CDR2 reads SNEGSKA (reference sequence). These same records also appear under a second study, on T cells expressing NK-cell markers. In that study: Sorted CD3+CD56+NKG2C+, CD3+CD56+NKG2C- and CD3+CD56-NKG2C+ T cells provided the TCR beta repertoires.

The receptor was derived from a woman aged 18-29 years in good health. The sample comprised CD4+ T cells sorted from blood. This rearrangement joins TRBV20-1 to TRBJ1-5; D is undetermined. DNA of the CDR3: TGCAGTGCTAGAGATGTGGAGGCGGGAAATCAGCCCCAGCATTTT. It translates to CSARDVEAGNQPQHF.